These T cell receptor beta chains were read from a single sample in a study of identical twins. TCRdb called the 5' RACE reads again in MiXCR, with one record for every CDR3 protein. The data contain approximately 190,000 distinct CDR3 sequences, about 15% of them seen just once; the ten biggest clones take up about 38%. Separately, the same data were catalogued under a study of T cells expressing NK-cell markers.

Input material: CD8+ T cells sorted from blood. Receptors were obtained from a woman younger than 30 in good health. Both conserved end residues are trimmed from each CDR3. The D gene is left open where the match is weak.

d_gene	len	v_gene	j_gene	CDR3aa
TRBD1	12	TRBV7-9	TRBJ2-7	ASSAGTANYEQY
.	11	TRBV2	TRBJ2-5	ASSNARGETQY
TRBD2	15	TRBV9	TRBJ2-1	ASSVATSGEIFYEQF
.	14	TRBV20-1	TRBJ2-1	SALGRVPGASNEQF
TRBD2	13	TRBV5-1	TRBJ2-1	ASSLLAGSYNEQF
TRBD1	13	TRBV7-6	TRBJ2-5	ASSLGTGNQETQY
TRBD1	16	TRBV27	TRBJ1-4	ASSLLRGQGATNEKLF
.	13	TRBV6-5	TRBJ2-3	ASNLLGHSTDTQY
.	14	TRBV7-7	TRBJ2-2	ASSLAPRGQTGELF
.	13	TRBV4-1	TRBJ2-7	ASSQEVRVKDEQY
TRBD1	13	TRBV6-1	TRBJ2-7	ASKNLGTGYHEQY